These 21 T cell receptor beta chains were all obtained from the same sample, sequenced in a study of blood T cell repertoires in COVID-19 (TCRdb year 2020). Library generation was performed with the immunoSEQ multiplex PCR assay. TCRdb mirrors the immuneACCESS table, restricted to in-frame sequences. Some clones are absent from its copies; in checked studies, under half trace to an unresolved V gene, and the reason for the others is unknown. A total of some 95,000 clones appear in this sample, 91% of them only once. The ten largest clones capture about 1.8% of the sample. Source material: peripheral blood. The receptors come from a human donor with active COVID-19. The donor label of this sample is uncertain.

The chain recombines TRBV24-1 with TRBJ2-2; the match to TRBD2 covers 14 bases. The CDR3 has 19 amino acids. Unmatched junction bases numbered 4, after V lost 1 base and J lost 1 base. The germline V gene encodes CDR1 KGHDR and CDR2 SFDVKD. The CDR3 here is CATSDFPGLAGGNTGELFF. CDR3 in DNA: TGTGCCACCAGTGATTTCCCTGGACTAGCGGGGGGGAACACCGGGGAGCTGTTTTTT.

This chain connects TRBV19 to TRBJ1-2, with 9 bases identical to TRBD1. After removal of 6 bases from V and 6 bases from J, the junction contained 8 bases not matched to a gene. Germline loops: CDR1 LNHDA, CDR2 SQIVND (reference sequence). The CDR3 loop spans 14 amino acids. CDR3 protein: CASRSRTGDDGYTF. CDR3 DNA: TGTGCCAGTAGGTCCAGGACAGGGGACGATGGCTACACCTTC.

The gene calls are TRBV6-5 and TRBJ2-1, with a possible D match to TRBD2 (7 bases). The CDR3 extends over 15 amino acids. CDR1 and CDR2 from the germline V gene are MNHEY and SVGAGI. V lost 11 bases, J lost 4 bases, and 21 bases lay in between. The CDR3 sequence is CALTPGGGRYNEQFF. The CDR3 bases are TGTGCCTTAACTCCGGGCGGGGGCCGTTACAATGAGCAGTTCTTC.

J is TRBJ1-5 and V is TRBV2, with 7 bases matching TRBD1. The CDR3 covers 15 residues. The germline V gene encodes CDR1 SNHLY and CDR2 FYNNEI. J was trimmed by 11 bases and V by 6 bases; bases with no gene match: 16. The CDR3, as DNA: TGTGCCAGCAGGCGGGACAGTTCGTCCGTTATGGCCCAGCATTTT. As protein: CASRRDSSSVMAQHF.

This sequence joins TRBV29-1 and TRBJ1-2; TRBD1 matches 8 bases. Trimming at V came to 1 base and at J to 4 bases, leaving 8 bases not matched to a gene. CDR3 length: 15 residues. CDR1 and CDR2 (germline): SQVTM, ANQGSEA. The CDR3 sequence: CSVEGLSDRVYGYTF. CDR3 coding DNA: TGCAGCGTTGAAGGTCTGTCGGACAGGGTCTATGGCTACACCTTC.

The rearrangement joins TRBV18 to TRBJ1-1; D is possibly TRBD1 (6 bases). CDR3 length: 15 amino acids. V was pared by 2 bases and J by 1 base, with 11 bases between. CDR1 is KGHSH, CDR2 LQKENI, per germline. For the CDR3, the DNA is TGTGCCAGCTCACCATGGGACAACTCGAACACTGAAGCTTTCTTT. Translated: CASSPWDNSNTEAFF.

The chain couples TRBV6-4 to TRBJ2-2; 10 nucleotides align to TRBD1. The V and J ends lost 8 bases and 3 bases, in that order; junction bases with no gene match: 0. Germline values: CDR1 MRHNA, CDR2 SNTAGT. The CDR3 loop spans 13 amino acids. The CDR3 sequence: CASGTGDTGELFF. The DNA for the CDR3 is TGTGCCAGCGGGACAGGGGACACCGGGGAGCTGTTTTTT.

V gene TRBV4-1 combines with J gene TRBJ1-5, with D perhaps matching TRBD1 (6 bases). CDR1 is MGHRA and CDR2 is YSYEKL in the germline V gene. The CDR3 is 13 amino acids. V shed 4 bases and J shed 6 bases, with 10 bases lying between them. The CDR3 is CASSRTQGQPQHF. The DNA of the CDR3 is TGCGCCAGCAGCCGCACACAGGGTCAGCCCCAGCATTTT.

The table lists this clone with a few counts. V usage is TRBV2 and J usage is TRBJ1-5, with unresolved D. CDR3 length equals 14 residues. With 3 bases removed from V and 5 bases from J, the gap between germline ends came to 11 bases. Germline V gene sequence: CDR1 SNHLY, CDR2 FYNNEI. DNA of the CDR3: TGTGCCAGCAGTGACAGGTTCAGCTATCAGCCCCAGCATTTT. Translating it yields CASSDRFSYQPQHF.

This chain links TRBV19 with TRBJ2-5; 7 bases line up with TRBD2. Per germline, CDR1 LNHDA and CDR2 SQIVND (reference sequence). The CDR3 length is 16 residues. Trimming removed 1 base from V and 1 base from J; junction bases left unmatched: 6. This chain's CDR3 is CASSIGLAVFQETQYF. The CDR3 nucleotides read TGTGCCAGTAGTATAGGTCTAGCGGTATTCCAAGAGACCCAGTACTTC.

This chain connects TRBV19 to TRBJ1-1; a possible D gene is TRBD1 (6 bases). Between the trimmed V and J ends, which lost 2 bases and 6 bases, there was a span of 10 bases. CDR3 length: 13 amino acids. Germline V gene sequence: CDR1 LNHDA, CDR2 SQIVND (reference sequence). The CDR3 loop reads CASSIFAGAEAFF. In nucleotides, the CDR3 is TGTGCCAGTAGTATATTTGCAGGGGCTGAAGCTTTCTTT.

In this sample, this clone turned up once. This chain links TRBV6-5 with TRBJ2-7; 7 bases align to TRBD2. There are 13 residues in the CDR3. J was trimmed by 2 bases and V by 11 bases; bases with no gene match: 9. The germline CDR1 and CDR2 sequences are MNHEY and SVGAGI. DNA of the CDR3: TGTGCCGGCGGGGGAGGGATTGCCTACGAGCAGTACTTC. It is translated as CAGGGGIAYEQYF.

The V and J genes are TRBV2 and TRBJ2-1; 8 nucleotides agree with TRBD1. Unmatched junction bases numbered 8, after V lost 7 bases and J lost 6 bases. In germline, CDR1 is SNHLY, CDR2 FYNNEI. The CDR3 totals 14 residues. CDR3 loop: CASTQDRVGNEQFF. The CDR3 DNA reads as TGTGCCAGCACCCAGGACAGGGTGGGCAATGAGCAGTTCTTC.

Here the CDR3 DNA reads TGTGCCAGCAGTCGTCCCAGTATTTCAAATGAGCAGTTCTTC. Protein sequence: CASSRPSISNEQFF. The V and J genes are TRBV6-2 or TRBV6-3 and TRBJ2-1; D call uncertain. This CDR3 is 14 amino acids long. V lost 5 bases and J lost 7, with 15 bases in between. CDR1 is MNHEY, CDR2 SVGEGT, per germline.

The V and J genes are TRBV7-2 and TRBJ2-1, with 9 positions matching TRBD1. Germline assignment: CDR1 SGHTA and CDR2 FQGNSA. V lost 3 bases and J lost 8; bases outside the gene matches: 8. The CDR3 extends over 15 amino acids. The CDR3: CASSFTAGQGDEQFF. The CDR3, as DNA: TGTGCCAGCAGCTTCACCGCGGGACAGGGAGATGAGCAGTTCTTC.

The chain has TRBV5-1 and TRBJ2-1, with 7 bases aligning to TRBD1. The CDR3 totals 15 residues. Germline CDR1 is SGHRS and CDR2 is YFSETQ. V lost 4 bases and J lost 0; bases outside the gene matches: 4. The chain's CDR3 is CASSPGTVSYNEQFF. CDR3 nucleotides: TGCGCCAGCAGCCCCGGGACAGTCTCCTACAATGAGCAGTTCTTC. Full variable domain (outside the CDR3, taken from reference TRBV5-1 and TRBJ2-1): KAGVTQTPRYLIKTRGQQVTLSCSPISGHRSVSWYQQTPGQGLQFLFEYFSETQRNKGNFPGRFSGRQFSNSRSEMNVSTLELGDSALYLCASSPGTVSYNEQFFGPGTRLTVL.

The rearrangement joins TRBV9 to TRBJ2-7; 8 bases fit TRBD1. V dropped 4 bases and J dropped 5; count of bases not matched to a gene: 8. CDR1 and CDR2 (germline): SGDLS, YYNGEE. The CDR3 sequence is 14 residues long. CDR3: CASSSGQGLHEQYF. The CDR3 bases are TGTGCCAGCAGCTCAGGACAGGGACTTCACGAGCAGTACTTC.

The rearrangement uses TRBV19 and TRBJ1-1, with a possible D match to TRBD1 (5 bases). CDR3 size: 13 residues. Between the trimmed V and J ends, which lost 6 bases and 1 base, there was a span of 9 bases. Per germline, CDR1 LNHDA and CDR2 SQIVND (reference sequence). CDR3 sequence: CASSKTENTEAFF. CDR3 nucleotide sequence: TGTGCCAGTAGCAAGACAGAGAACACTGAAGCTTTCTTT.

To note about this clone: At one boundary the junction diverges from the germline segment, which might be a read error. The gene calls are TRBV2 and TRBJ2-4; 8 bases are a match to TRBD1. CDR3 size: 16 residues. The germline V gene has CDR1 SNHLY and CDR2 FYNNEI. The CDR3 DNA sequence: TGTGCCAGCAGCGAAGGACAGGGTTGGGCCAAAAACATTCAGTACTTC. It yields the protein CASSEGQGWAKNIQYF.

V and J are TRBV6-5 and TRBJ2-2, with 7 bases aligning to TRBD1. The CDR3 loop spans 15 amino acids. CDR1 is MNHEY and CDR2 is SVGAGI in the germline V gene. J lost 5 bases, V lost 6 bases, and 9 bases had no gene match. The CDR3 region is CASSLEGGRTGELFF. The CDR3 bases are TGTGCCAGCAGCCTCGAAGGGGGCCGGACCGGGGAGCTGTTTTTT.

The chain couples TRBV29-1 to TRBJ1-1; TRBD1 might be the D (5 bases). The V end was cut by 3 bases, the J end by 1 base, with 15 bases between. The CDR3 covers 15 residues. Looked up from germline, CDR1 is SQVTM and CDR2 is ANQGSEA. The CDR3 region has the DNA TGCAGCGTTGACCAGGGCCTGTCCTGGAACACTGAAGCTTTCTTT. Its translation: CSVDQGLSWNTEAFF.